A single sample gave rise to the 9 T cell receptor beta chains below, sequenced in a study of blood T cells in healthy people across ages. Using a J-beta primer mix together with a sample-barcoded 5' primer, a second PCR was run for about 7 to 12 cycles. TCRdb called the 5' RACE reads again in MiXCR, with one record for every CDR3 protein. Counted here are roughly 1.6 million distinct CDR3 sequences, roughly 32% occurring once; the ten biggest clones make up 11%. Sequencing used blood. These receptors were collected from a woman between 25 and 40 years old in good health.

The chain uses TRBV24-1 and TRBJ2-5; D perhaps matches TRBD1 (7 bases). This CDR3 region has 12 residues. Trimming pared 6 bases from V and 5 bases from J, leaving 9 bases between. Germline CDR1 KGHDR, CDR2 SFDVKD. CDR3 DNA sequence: TGTGCCACCAGTTCAGGGGGGGAGACCCAGTACTTC. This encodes CATSSGGETQYF.

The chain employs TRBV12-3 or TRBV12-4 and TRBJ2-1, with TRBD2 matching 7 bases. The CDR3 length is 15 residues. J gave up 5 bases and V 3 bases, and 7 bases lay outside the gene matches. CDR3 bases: TGTGCCAGCAGTTTTTTTCTAGCGGCCAACAATGAGCAGTTCTTC. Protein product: CASSFFLAANNEQFF.

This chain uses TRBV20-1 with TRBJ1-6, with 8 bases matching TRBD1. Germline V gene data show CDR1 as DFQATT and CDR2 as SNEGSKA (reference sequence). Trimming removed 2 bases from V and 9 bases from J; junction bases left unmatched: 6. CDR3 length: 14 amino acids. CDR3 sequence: CSARPQGERSPLHF. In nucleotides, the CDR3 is TGCAGTGCTAGACCACAGGGGGAACGTTCACCCCTCCACTTT.

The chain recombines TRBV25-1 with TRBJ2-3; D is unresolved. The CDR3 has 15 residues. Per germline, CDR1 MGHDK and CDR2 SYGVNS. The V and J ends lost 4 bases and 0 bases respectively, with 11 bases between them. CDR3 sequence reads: CASSVVDHSTDTQYF. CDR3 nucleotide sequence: TGTGCCAGCAGTGTCGTGGACCACAGCACAGATACGCAGTATTTT.

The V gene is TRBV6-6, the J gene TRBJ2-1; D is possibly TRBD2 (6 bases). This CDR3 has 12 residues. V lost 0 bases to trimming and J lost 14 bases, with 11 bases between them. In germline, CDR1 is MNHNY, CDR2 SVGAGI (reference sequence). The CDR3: CASSYSGGSKFF. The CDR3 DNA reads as TGTGCCAGCAGTTACTCGGGGGGTAGTAAGTTCTTC.

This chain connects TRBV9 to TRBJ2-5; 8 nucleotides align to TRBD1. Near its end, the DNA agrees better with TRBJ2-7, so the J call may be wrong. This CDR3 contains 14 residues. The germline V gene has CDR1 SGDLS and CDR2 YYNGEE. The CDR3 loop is CASSVGQGFYEQYF. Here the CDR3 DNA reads TGTGCCAGCAGCGTAGGACAGGGGTTCTACGAGCAGTACTTC.

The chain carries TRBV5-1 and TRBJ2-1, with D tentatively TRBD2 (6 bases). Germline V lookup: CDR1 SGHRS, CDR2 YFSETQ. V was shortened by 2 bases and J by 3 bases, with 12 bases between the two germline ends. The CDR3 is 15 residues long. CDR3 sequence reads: CASSFTSSIYNEQFF. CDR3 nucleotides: TGCGCCAGCAGCTTCACTAGCTCCATCTACAATGAGCAGTTCTTC.

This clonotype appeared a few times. The CDR3 region has the DNA TGCGCCAGCAGCCCACTAGTCGCCCCGGGAGAGACCCAGTACTTC. This sequence encodes CASSPLVAPGETQYF. V usage is TRBV4-1 and J usage is TRBJ2-7; D is possibly TRBD2 (5 bases). The J call is uncertain, as TRBJ2-5 better fits the DNA end. Looked up from germline, CDR1 is MGHRA and CDR2 is YSYEKL. This CDR3 has 15 amino acids.

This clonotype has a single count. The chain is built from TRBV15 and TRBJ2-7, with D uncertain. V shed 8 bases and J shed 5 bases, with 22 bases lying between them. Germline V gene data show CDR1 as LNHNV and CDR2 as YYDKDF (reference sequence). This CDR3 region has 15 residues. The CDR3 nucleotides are TGTGCCACCTGTCCCACTGGTAAATCGACCCACGAGCAGTACTTC. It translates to CATCPTGKSTHEQYF.